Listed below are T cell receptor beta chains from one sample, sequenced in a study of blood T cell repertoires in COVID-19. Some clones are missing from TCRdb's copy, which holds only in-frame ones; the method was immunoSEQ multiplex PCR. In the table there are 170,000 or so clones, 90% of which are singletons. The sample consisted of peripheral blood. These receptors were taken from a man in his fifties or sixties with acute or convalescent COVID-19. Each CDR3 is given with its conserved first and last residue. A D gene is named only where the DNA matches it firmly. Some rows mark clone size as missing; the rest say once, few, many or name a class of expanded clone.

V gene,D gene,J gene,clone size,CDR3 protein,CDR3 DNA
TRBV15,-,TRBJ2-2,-,CATSRVRGNAGELFF,TGTGCCACCAGCAGAGTCAGGGGTAACGCCGGGGAGCTGTTTTTT
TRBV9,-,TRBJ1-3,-,CASSVWGVHGNTIYF,TGTGCCAGCAGCGTTTGGGGAGTACACGGGAACACCATATATTTT
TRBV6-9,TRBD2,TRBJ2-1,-,CASSYFRGNGSGNNEQFF,TGTGCCAGCAGTTATTTTCGCGGTAATGGTAGCGGGAACAATGAGCAGTTCTTC
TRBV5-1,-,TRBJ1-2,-,CASRNLQGANYGYTF,TGCGCCAGCAGAAACTTACAGGGAGCTAACTATGGCTACACCTTC
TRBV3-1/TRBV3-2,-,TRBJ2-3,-,CASSQGVGGTDTQYF,TGTGCCAGCAGCCAAGGTGTAGGGGGCACAGATACGCAGTATTTT
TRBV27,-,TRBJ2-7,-,CASSLGGSAGYEQYF,TGTGCCAGCAGTTTAGGGGGGTCTGCCGGGTACGAGCAGTACTTC
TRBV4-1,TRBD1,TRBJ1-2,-,CASSQDWAGGGGYTF,TGCGCCAGCAGCCAAGATTGGGCAGGGGGCGGCGGCTACACCTTC
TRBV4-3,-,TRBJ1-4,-,CASSHRERRRSNEKLFF,TGCGCCAGCAGCCACCGAGAGCGGCGGAGGTCTAATGAAAAACTGTTTTTT
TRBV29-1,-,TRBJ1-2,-,CSVEDRPGEGDGYTF,TGCAGCGTTGAAGATCGTCCAGGGGAAGGCGATGGCTACACCTTC
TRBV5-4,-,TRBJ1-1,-,CASSLVSSQAEAFF,TGTGCCAGCAGCTTGGTATCGTCCCAGGCTGAAGCTTTCTTT
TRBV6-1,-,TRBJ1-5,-,CASSEVGGSNQPQHF,TGTGCCAGCAGTGAAGTAGGGGGAAGCAATCAGCCCCAGCATTTT
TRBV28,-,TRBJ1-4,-,CASSPGWRANEKLFF,TGTGCCAGCAGCCCGGGGTGGAGGGCTAATGAAAAACTGTTTTTT
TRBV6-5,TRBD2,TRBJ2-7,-,CASSYNSAGGYEQYF,TGTGCCAGCAGTTACAACTCGGCGGGAGGTTACGAGCAGTACTTC
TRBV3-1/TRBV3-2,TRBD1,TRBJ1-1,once,CASSQQDRGTEAFF,TGTGCCAGCAGCCAACAAGACAGGGGTACTGAAGCTTTCTTT
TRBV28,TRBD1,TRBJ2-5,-,CASSRTGQETQYF,TGTGCCAGCAGTCGGACAGGGCAAGAGACCCAGTACTTC
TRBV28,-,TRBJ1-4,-,CASSPRRTRANEKLFF,TGTGCCAGCAGTCCCCGCCGGACAAGAGCTAATGAAAAACTGTTTTTT
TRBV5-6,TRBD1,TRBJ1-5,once,CASSTGTGVRQPQHF,TGTGCCAGCAGCACCGGGACAGGGGTTCGTCAGCCCCAGCATTTT
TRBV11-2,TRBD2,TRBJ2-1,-,CASSLRLGWVAGEVGQFF,TGTGCCAGCAGCTTGCGCCTAGGTTGGGTAGCGGGAGAGGTAGGGCAGTTCTTC
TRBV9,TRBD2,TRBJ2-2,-,CASSVAGGPGRNTGELFF,TGTGCCAGCAGCGTAGCGGGGGGGCCTGGTCGAAACACCGGGGAGCTGTTTTTT
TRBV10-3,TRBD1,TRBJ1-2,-,CAISEGQGNYGYTF,TGTGCCATCAGTGAGGGACAGGGGAACTATGGCTACACCTTC